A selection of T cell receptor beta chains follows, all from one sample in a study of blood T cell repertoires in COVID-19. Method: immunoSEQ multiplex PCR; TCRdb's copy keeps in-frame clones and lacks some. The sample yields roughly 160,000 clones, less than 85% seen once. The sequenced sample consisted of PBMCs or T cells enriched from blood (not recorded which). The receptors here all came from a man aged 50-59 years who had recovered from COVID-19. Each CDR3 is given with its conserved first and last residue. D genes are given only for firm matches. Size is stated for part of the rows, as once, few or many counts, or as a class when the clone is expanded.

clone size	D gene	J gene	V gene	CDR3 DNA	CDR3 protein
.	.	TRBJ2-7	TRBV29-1	TGCAGCGTTGTTGAGGTCCACGAGCAGTACTTC	CSVVEVHEQYF
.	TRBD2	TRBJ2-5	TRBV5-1	TGCGCCAGCAGCTGGAACATCGGGACTAGTAAAGAGACCCAGTACTTC	CASSWNIGTSKETQYF
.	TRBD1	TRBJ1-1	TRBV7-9	TGTGCCAGCAGCCAACCGGGACAGCTGAACACTGAAGCTTTCTTT	CASSQPGQLNTEAFF
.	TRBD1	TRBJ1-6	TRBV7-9	TGTGCCAGCAGCTCCGGGACAGGGAGTTCACCCCTCCACTTT	CASSSGTGSSPLHF
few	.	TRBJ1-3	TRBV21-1	TGTGCCAGCAGCAAAGCGCTTTGGGGGGGTTCTGGAAACACCATATATTTT	CASSKALWGGSGNTIYF
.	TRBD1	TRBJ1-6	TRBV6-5	TGTGCCAGCAGACGGGACAGCTCCTATAATTCACCCCTCCACTTT	CASRRDSSYNSPLHF
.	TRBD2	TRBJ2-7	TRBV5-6	TGTGCCAGCAGCTTTCTGAGCGGGGGCTCCTCCGAGCAGTACTTC	CASSFLSGGSSEQYF
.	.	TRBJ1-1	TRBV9	TGTGCCAGCAGCGTAGGACAGGATATTGCGAACACTGAAGCTTTCTTT	CASSVGQDIANTEAFF
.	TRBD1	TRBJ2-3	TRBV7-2	TGTGCCAGCAGCTTAGGGACAGGACACACAGATACGCAGTATTTT	CASSLGTGHTDTQYF
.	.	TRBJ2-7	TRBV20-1	TGCAGTGCTGGAGGGGGCTGGGAGCAGTACTTC	CSAGGGWEQYF
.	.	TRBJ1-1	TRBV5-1	TGCGCCAGCACCCGGGGGACTGAAGCTTTCTTT	CASTRGTEAFF
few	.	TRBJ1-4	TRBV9	TGTGCCAGCAGCGTAAGTTCGTCGGATGAAAAACTGTTTTTT	CASSVSSSDEKLFF
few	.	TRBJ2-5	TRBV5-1	TGCGCCAGCAGCTTTAGCCGGACGGAGGCAGAGACCCAGTACTTC	CASSFSRTEAETQYF
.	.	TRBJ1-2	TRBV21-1	TGTGCCAGCAGCATATCTGGGGCAGGGAAAGCCTATGGCTACACCTTC	CASSISGAGKAYGYTF
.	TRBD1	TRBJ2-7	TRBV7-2	TGTGCCAGCAGCTATACAGGGGTAGGCACCTACGAGCAGTACTTC	CASSYTGVGTYEQYF
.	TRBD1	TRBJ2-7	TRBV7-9	TGTGCCAGCAGCTCATCAGGGACAGGGGGCAGCGAGCAGTACTTC	CASSSSGTGGSEQYF
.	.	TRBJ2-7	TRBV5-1	TGCGCCAGCAGCTTGTACCCTCTAGGTTCCTACGAGCAGTACTTC	CASSLYPLGSYEQYF
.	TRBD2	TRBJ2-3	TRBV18	TGTGCCAGCTCACCGGGACTAGCGGGGGCTAGCACAGATACGCAGTATTTT	CASSPGLAGASTDTQYF
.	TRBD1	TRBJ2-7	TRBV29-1	TGCAGCCCCAGGACAGGGACGACCTACGAGCAGTACTTC	CSPRTGTTYEQYF
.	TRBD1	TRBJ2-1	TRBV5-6	TGTGCCAGCAGCTTTCGGGACAGGGGAATAAATGAGCAGTTCTTC	CASSFRDRGINEQFF
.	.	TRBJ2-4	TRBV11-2	TGTGCCAGCAGCCCCATCGGGACTTCCCTAGCCAAAAACATTCAGTACTTC	CASSPIGTSLAKNIQYF
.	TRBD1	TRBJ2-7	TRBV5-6	TGTGCCAGCAGCACCGCCGGGACAGGGGTAGACGAGCAGTACTTC	CASSTAGTGVDEQYF
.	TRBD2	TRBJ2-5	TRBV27	TGTGCCAGCAGTTTACGGGGACTAGCGGGAAACGGGGAGACCCAGTACTTC	CASSLRGLAGNGETQYF
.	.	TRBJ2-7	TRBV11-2	TGTGCCAGCAAGTTGGATAGACTTTACGAGCAGTACTTC	CASKLDRLYEQYF
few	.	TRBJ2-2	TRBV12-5	TGTGCTAGTGGTTCACTCCTCAGGGGACCGAACACCGGGGAGCTGTTTTTT	CASGSLLRGPNTGELFF
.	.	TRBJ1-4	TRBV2	TGTGCCAGCATTAGAGGCCGGAGCGAAAAACTGTTTTTT	CASIRGRSEKLFF
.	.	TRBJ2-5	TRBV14	TGTGCCAGCAGCCAAGAAGCCAGGGGAGAGACCCAGTACTTC	CASSQEARGETQYF
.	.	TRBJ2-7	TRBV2	TGTGCCAGCAGCCGCTACGAGCAGTACTTC	CASSRYEQYF
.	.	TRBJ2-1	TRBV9	TGTGCCAGCAGCGTAGCTGGGGGGAAGCAGTTCTTC	CASSVAGGKQFF
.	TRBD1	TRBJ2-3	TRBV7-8	TGTGCCAGCAGCTCCCCCCGGGACAGGGGAGATACGCAGTATTTT	CASSSPRDRGDTQYF
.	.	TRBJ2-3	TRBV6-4	TGTGCCAGCAGTGACTCGGTTGGGGGGGATACGCAGTATTTT	CASSDSVGGDTQYF
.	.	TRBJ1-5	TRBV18	TGTGCCAGCTCAGTATCAGACAGTAAGGGCAATCAGCCCCAGCATTTT	CASSVSDSKGNQPQHF
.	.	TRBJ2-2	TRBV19	TGTGCCAGTAGTGGTAACAGCCGGGGAGCGGAGCTGTTTTTT	CASSGNSRGAELFF
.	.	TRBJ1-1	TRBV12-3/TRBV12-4	TGTGCCAGCAGCTCGGGGGGGTCGGATGAAGCTTTCTTT	CASSSGGSDEAFF
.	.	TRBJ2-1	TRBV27	TGTGCCAGCAGGCCAACAGGTAATTCCTACAATGAGCAGTTCTTC	CASRPTGNSYNEQFF
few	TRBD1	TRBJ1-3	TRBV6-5	TGTGCCAGCAGTTCCACCGACAGGGGTGGAAACACCATATATTTT	CASSSTDRGGNTIYF